Shown below are 2 T cell receptor beta chains from a single sample sequenced in a study of CD8+ T cells in alopecia areata. RNA was isolated and reverse transcribed to cDNA, the sequencing template. TCRdb's copy holds only in-frame clones and misses some; the assay was immunoSEQ multiplex PCR. The data hold about 110,000 clones, with roughly 64% observed a single time. The material sequenced was CD8+ T cells sorted from blood. Receptors originate from a human donor in good health.

The chain has TRBV5-6 and TRBJ2-7; D may match TRBD1 or TRBD2 (5 bases each). The germline V and J ends were trimmed by 3 bases and 1 base, with 8 bases remaining between them. The CDR3 sequence is 13 residues long. Germline V gives CDR1 SGHDT, CDR2 YYEEEE. This chain's CDR3 is CASSSGPSYEQYF. CDR3 DNA sequence: TGTGCCAGCAGCTCGGGACCATCCTACGAGCAGTACTTC.

The chain carries TRBV7-6 and TRBJ2-2, with 12 bases lining up with TRBD1. Trimming took 3 bases from V and 3 from J; bases not matched to a gene: 2. The CDR3 has 16 residues. Germline assignment: CDR1 SGHVS and CDR2 FNYEAQ. The CDR3 sequence is CASSFGTGGHTGELFF. In nucleotides, the CDR3 is TGTGCCAGCAGCTTCGGGACAGGGGGCCACACCGGGGAGCTGTTTTTT.